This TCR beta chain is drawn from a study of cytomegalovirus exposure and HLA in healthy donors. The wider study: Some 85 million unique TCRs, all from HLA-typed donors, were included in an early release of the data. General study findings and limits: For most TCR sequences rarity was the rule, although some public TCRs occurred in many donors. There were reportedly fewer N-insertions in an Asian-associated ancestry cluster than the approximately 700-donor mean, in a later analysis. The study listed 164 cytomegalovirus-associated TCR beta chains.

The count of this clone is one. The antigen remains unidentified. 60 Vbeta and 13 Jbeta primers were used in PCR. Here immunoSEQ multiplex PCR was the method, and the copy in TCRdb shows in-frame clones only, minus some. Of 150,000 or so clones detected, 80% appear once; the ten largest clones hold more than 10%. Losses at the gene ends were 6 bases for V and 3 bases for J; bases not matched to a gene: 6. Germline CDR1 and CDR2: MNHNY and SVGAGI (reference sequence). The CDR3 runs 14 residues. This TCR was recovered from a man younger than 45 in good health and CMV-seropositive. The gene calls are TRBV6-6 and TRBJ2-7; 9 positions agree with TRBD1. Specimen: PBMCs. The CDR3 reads CASSGQGSVYEQYF. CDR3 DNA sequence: TGTGCCAGCAGCGGACAGGGGTCGGTCTACGAGCAGTACTTC.